These 21 T cell receptor beta chains came from one sample sequenced in a study of T cell responses to AZD1222 COVID-19 vaccine. The assay was immunoSEQ multiplex PCR, and TCRdb's table has in-frame clones only and misses some. The table records around 150,000 clones, about 90% of them present only once. This specimen consisted of peripheral blood, obtained on day 0 of MenACWY control vaccination. The source is an adult in good health.

The rearrangement links TRBV7-3 to TRBJ2-2; D could derive from TRBD1 or TRBD2 (5 bases each). The CDR3 spans 16 residues. V lost 5 bases and J lost 2, with 15 bases in between. From germline, CDR1 is SGHTA and CDR2 FQGTGA. CDR3 nucleotide sequence: TGTGCCAGCAGCCCGCCAGGGACCACCAACACCGGGGAGCTGTTTTTT. This translates into CASSPPGTTNTGELFF.

This chain connects TRBV21-1 to TRBJ1-1. TRBV21-1 is designated a pseudogene. The CDR3 runs 15 residues. The CDR3 sequence is CASSKQWQEDTEAFF. The CDR3 nucleotides are TGTGCCAGCAGCAAACAGTGGCAGGAGGACACTGAAGCTTTCTTT.

This clone was detected only once. The chain couples TRBV11-3 to TRBJ2-7; D is unresolved. V dropped 0 bases and J dropped 2 bases, with 11 bases sitting between them. This CDR3 is built from 15 residues. Germline V CDR1 and CDR2: SGHNT, YENEEA. For the CDR3, the DNA is TGTGCCAGCAGCTTAGATTCGGGTTCTACCTACGAGCAGTACTTC. It encodes CASSLDSGSTYEQYF.

The V gene is TRBV18, the J gene TRBJ2-2, with 7 bases that match TRBD2. V was clipped by 1 base and J by 5 bases; unmatched bases: 4. Germline V gene lookup returns CDR1 KGHSH and CDR2 LQKENI. The CDR3 extends over 15 amino acids. The CDR3 bases are TGTGCCAGCTCACCACAGCAGCGGGAAACCGGGGAGCTGTTTTTT. It specifies CASSPQQRETGELFF.

CDR3 in amino acids: CASRDGRKAFF. The CDR3 DNA reads TGTGCCAGCAGGGACGGGCGCAAAGCTTTCTTT. The chain is built from TRBV6-5 and TRBJ1-1, with D unresolved. Trimming removed 6 bases from V and 9 bases from J, with 11 bases in between. The CDR3 sequence is 11 residues long. Germline loops: CDR1 MNHEY, CDR2 SVGAGI.

The chain is built from TRBV14 and TRBJ2-7, with TRBD2 as a possible D gene (6 bases). The germline V gene has CDR1 SGHDN and CDR2 FVKESK. The CDR3 covers 12 residues. V lost 1 base to trimming and J lost 8 bases, with 9 bases between them. Here the CDR3 DNA reads TGTGCCAGCAGCCAAGGGGGAGGTCAGCAGTACTTC. It encodes CASSQGGGQQYF.

The rearrangement joins TRBV19 to TRBJ1-5; 8 bases align to TRBD1. The CDR3 has 13 amino acids. Trimming at V came to 3 bases and at J to 12 bases, leaving 7 bases not matched to a gene. Germline values: CDR1 LNHDA, CDR2 SQIVND (reference sequence). The CDR3 DNA follows: TGTGCCAGTAGTATTAATACAGGGGGGCACCAGCATTTT. Its protein product is CASSINTGGHQHF.

This chain joins TRBV29-1 and TRBJ2-7, with TRBD1 matching 10 bases. This CDR3 has 13 residues. Trimming took 6 bases from V and 0 from J; bases not matched to a gene: 2. Germline CDR1 reads SQVTM; CDR2 reads ANQGSEA. The CDR3 nucleotides read TGCAGCGTCGGACAGGGGGACTCCTACGAGCAGTACTTC. Amino acid sequence: CSVGQGDSYEQYF.

The V call is TRBV19, the J call TRBJ2-7; the D is unclear. CDR1 and CDR2 from the germline V gene are LNHDA and SQIVND (reference sequence). Trimming removed 8 bases at V and 2 bases at J, with 22 bases between. This CDR3 region has 16 residues. CDR3 sequence: CASSPNPTILTYEQYF. Written as DNA, the CDR3 is TGTGCCAGTTCCCCCAATCCGACGATTCTGACCTACGAGCAGTACTTC.

This chain uses TRBV6-1 with TRBJ1-5, with D unclear. V shed 2 bases and J shed 7 bases, with 15 bases lying between them. CDR1 is MNHNS, CDR2 SASEGT, per germline. CDR3 size: 15 residues. CDR3 region: CASSESWDWGQPQHF. The CDR3 DNA reads TGTGCCAGCAGTGAAAGTTGGGATTGGGGACAGCCCCAGCATTTT.

The gene calls are TRBV6-4 and TRBJ2-5; TRBD1 aligns across 8 bases. Looked up from germline, CDR1 is MRHNA and CDR2 is SNTAGT. The J segment lost 4 bases and the V segment lost 6 bases, leaving 4 bases of the junction unmatched. The CDR3 sequence is 13 residues long. CDR3 coding DNA: TGTGCCAGCAGCGTCGACAGGGGAGAGACCCAGTACTTC. Protein product: CASSVDRGETQYF.

This clone turned up a few times. This sequence joins TRBV10-2 and TRBJ1-6; 9 bases match TRBD1. V shed 6 bases, J shed 9 bases, and the junction held 6 bases outside the gene matches. CDR1 and CDR2 (germline): WSHSY, SAAADI. This CDR3 spans 14 amino acids. The CDR3: CASSITGGGSPLHF. The CDR3 DNA follows: TGCGCCAGCAGCATCACAGGGGGCGGTTCACCCCTCCACTTT.

In DNA, the CDR3 is TGTGCCAGCACGCTTGACAGGGAAGCTTTCTTT. Its protein product is CASTLDREAFF. The V gene is TRBV28, the J gene TRBJ1-1; a weak D match, TRBD1 (6 bases). Germline values: CDR1 MDHEN, CDR2 SYDVKM. Trimming took off 7 bases at V and 8 bases at J, with 11 bases between the two ends. This CDR3 region has 11 residues. The variable domain in full, completed from reference TRBV28 and TRBJ1-1, reads DVKVTQSSRYLVKRTGEKVFLECVQDMDHENMFWYRQDPGLGLRLIYFSYDVKMKEKGDIPEGYSVSREKKERFSLILESASTNQTSMYLCASTLDREAFFGQGTRLTVV.

This chain joins TRBV3-1 (or the pseudogene TRBV3-2) and TRBJ1-4, with D perhaps matching TRBD1 (6 bases). This CDR3 is 15 amino acids long. Germline CDR1 reads LGHDT; CDR2 reads YNNKEL (reference sequence). V gave up 8 bases and J gave up 4 bases, with 17 bases separating them. CDR3 nucleotide sequence: TGTGCCAGCTCCCCTTTAGGACAGAGTAATGAAAAACTGTTTTTT. Translated, it gives CASSPLGQSNEKLFF.

V is TRBV5-1 and J is TRBJ1-3, with a possible D match to TRBD1 (5 bases). The CDR3 has 15 residues. Per the germline V gene, CDR1 is SGHRS and CDR2 is YFSETQ. The ends were cut back, 3 bases at V and 1 base at J, with 11 bases in the middle. As DNA, the CDR3 is TGCGCCAGCAGCTCGGCGCCAGGGTCTGGAAACACCATATATTTT. It yields the protein CASSSAPGSGNTIYF.

The rearrangement uses TRBV9 and TRBJ2-7; TRBD2 matches 7 bases. With V trimmed by 1 base and J by 3 bases, 7 bases remained unmatched. Germline CDR1 reads SGDLS; CDR2 reads YYNGEE. This CDR3 contains 15 residues. The CDR3 loop is CASSVTGGSGYEQYF. Written as DNA, the CDR3 is TGTGCCAGCAGCGTAACGGGAGGATCCGGCTACGAGCAGTACTTC.

This chain's CDR3 is CASPSSGSYEQFF. The CDR3 DNA reads TGTGCCAGCCCCTCGAGCGGGAGTTATGAGCAGTTCTTC. The genes are TRBV2 and TRBJ2-1; the match to TRBD2 covers 8 bases. Trimming removed 8 bases from V and 8 bases from J; junction bases left unmatched: 8. Per germline, CDR1 SNHLY and CDR2 FYNNEI. There are 13 residues in the CDR3.

The chain uses TRBV12-3 or TRBV12-4 and TRBJ2-5, with D perhaps matching TRBD2 (6 bases). The CDR3 has 12 amino acids. Trimming took off 6 bases at V and 9 bases at J, with 14 bases between the two ends. As DNA, the CDR3 is TGTGCCAGCAGCCGCCCCCCGGGAGCCCAGTACTTC. Encoded protein: CASSRPPGAQYF.

The chain employs TRBV12-5 and TRBJ2-2; unclear D gene. This CDR3 is built from 14 residues. V lost 2 bases and J 2 bases, leaving 6 bases between the germline ends. Germline V gene sequence: CDR1 LGHNT, CDR2 FRNRAP. The CDR3 region is CASGLSRNTGELFF. In nucleotides, the CDR3 is TGTGCTAGTGGTTTGTCCCGAAACACCGGGGAGCTGTTTTTT.

V and J are TRBV28 and TRBJ1-1; possible D gene TRBD1, 6 bases. There are 17 residues in the CDR3. V lost 2 bases and J 1 base, leaving 17 bases between the germline ends. CDR1 and CDR2 (germline): MDHEN, SYDVKM. The CDR3 coding sequence is TGTGCCAGCAGTTTAGAGACAGGAGTTGGCGGGAACACTGAAGCTTTCTTT. Residues: CASSLETGVGGNTEAFF.

This chain joins TRBV5-1 and TRBJ1-2; D gene ambiguous. From germline, CDR1 is SGHRS and CDR2 YFSETQ. V was clipped by 2 bases and J by 2 bases, with 7 bases between them. The CDR3 contains 13 residues. The CDR3 protein is CASSFTGNYGYTF. CDR3 DNA sequence: TGCGCCAGCAGCTTCACCGGGAACTATGGCTACACCTTC. Together with reference TRBV5-1 and TRBJ1-2, the CDR3 gives the full variable domain: KAGVTQTPRYLIKTRGQQVTLSCSPISGHRSVSWYQQTPGQGLQFLFEYFSETQRNKGNFPGRFSGRQFSNSRSEMNVSTLELGDSALYLCASSFTGNYGYTFGSGTRLTVV.